This T cell receptor (beta chain) was identified in a study of T-cell reconstitution after alpha-beta-depleted transplantation in children (dated by TCRdb to 2015 to 2016). Looking at the study overall: Using TCR repertoire profiling, the study followed T-cell immune reconstitution in a quantitative way in children after TCRalphabeta/CD19-depleted allogeneic hematopoietic cell transplantation.

The library was produced with PCR. For sequencing, an Illumina HiSeq 2500 was employed. TCR libraries were prepared with molecular barcoding, using unique molecular identifiers to normalize TCRbeta repertoire quantification. The raw public reads went through TCRdb reprocessing: fastp at Q25, MiXCR clone calling, in-frame beta chains kept. Under each unique CDR3 protein, matching rows form one entry showing the most common genes and DNA. A total of roughly 50,000 distinct CDR3 sequences appear in this sample, 44% of them only once. Of the sample, 98% falls within the top ten clones. The cysteine opens and the phenylalanine closes a CDR3 of 14 amino acids. Solely the CDR3 DNA is kept, with 42 bases framed from the first base. V is shortened by 4 bases, J by 2 bases, and the region joining them spans 10 bases. CDR1 SGHTA and CDR2 FQGTGA were looked up in the germline V gene. Study-level results and caveats: Apparently early alphabetaT-cell count recovery about two months after transplant reportedly relied on only several hundred rapidly expanded clones derived from non-depleted graft cells. The frequencies of hyperexpanded clones fell over the following months, and after one year, T-cell counts and TCRbeta diversity were mostly attributed to newly produced T cells. In some patients, the high TCRbeta diversity seen at day 60 was put down to recipient T cells and intrathymic progenitors that had survived conditioning.

This clonotype has just a few counts. Its antigen remains unidentified. No qualities accompany the bases; no much larger clone lies one base away. This specimen's treatment or condition label, interpreted: allogeneic hematopoietic cell transplantation with graft depleted of TCRalphabeta T cells and CD19 B cells. The children who served as transplant recipients had been given grafts of TCRalphabeta/CD19-depleted allogeneic hematopoietic cells. The receptor was isolated from a male patient aged 5 to 17 who had a stem cell transplant for acute lymphoblastic leukemia, so the T cells may come from the graft donor. The V and J segments used are TRBV7-3 and TRBJ2-3, with the D gene not confidently named. Sequencing used PBMCs, mostly from graft donor cells, obtained 360 days after TCRalphabeta/CD19-depleted stem cell transplant. For the CDR3, the sequence is CASSSSSFTDTQYF. The nucleotide sequence reads as follows: TGTGCCAGCAGCTCAAGTAGCTTCACAGATACGCAGTATTTT.